This T cell receptor beta chain was recorded in a study of blood T cell repertoires in COVID-19 (dated by TCRdb to between 2020 and 2021). Some background on the complete study: Samples from collaborators originated in the United States, Italy and Spain and spanned both the acute and convalescent phases of COVID-19. The sample metadata nearly always contained a de-identified subject ID, COVID-19 status, age in years and sex. The samples were drawn from the first 160 participants of the ongoing ImmuneRACE study and from some 1,300 subjects provided by 6 global collaborators. The material from the prospective study consisted of cDNA or gDNA derived from T cells, B-cell-depleted T cells, or PBMCs. Where available, HLA class I and class II types were taken from metadata supplied by the sample provider and were not determined by assay-based typing. The repertoires were made available in a free public database intended to serve as a resource for research on the immune response to SARS-CoV-2. The dataset comprised deeply sampled blood TCRbeta repertoires from subjects exposed to, actively infected with, or recovered from COVID-19. Overall results and qualifications from the work: How much clinical and demographic metadata was included differed by source and by participant, and the metadata was provided uncurated.

The collaborating institutions used their own protocols to collect whole blood in K2EDTA tubes. For TCRbeta analysis, collaborator samples were shipped as frozen whole blood, as isolated PBMCs, or as DNA extracted from either sample type. CDR1 and CDR2 were assigned from the germline V gene as SGHNT and YENEEA. Trimming takes 5 bases off V and 10 bases off J; junction bases not matched to a gene: 3. The CDR3 runs 13 residues from the cysteine to the phenylalanine. Only CDR3 DNA remains: 39 bases, in frame from the first base. TCRbeta CDR3 regions were amplified from genomic DNA using the immunoSEQ Assay, a bias-controlled multiplex PCR. Regarding the original processing steps: Within the assay, amplification of reference gene primers was used to estimate how many nucleated cells each sample contained. To quantify the absolute abundance of each unique TCRbeta CDR3 rearrangement, sequence reads were collapsed and filtered. Productive Simpson clonality was computed per sample as the square root of Simpson's diversity index over productive rearrangements. TCRdb provides this immuneACCESS table in a form limited to in-frame rearrangements. Some clones are lacking; in checked studies, under half of them reflect an unresolved V gene, and why the rest are absent is not known. V and J calls and clone size are those listed in that table; D and trimming were worked out from the DNA. The sample includes 100,000 to 150,000 clones, with approximately 81% observed a single time. Together, the top ten hold under 4.5% of the sample.

As concerns this clone: The specificity of this receptor is unknown. Base qualities were left out, and no much larger clone turns up one base away.

This TCR was sampled from a woman in her 50s with acute or convalescent COVID-19. The chain is made from TRBV11-3 and TRBJ2-1, with 12 central nucleotides matching TRBD2. The sample comprised peripheral blood. The nucleotide sequence reads as follows: TGTGCCAGCAGCCTCGGGACTAGCGGGGAGCAGTTCTTC. Protein translation: CASSLGTSGEQFF.